These 18 T cell receptor beta chains originate from one sample sequenced in a study of metastatic and nonmetastatic thyroid tumors. Thyroid surgery was preceded by no treatment in any patient. TCRdb recomputed clones from the PCR reads via MiXCR. The sample lists 15,000 to 20,000 clones, 37% occurring once. The sequenced sample consisted of tumor tissue. The origin of the receptors is a female donor with papillary thyroid cancer or a benign thyroid nodule (not recorded which). Some clones in this sample may be carry-over from other donors' samples.

This clone turned up a few times. J is TRBJ1-1 and V is TRBV6-1; no clear D. This CDR3 comprises 14 residues. V lost 4 bases and J 0 bases, leaving 9 bases between the germline ends. CDR1 and CDR2 from the germline V gene are MNHNS and SASEGT. The CDR3 bases are TGTGCCAGCAGTGCTATGGAAATGAACACTGAAGCTTTCTTT. Residues: CASSAMEMNTEAFF.

The sample holds a few counts of this clone. The chain has TRBV6-1 and TRBJ2-1; TRBD1 might be the D (5 bases). Germline CDR1 and CDR2: MNHNS and SASEGT. The V end was cut by 6 bases, the J end by 6 bases, with 18 bases between. This CDR3 comprises 15 residues. In nucleotides, the CDR3 is TGTGCCAGCAGACCCGACAGTCTGGCATCCAATGAGCAGTTCTTC. Translation: CASRPDSLASNEQFF.

V and J are TRBV20-1 and TRBJ2-1, with 7 bases fitting TRBD1. V dropped 5 bases and J dropped 5; count of bases not matched to a gene: 12. There are 15 residues in the CDR3. In germline, CDR1 is DFQATT, CDR2 SNEGSKA (reference sequence). The CDR3 loop reads CSAPRPGQRNNEQFF. The CDR3 bases are TGCAGTGCTCCCCGACCGGGACAGCGAAACAATGAGCAGTTCTTC.

This clone has just a few counts. The chain uses TRBV10-1 and TRBJ1-2; D is possibly TRBD1 (6 bases). This CDR3 is built from 14 residues. CDR1 WNHNN and CDR2 SYGVQD come from the germline V gene (reference sequence). Trimming cost V 0 bases and J 4 bases, with 9 bases left between them. The CDR3 loop reads CASSESGTSYGYTF. In nucleotides, the CDR3 is TGCGCCAGCAGTGAGTCGGGGACATCCTATGGCTACACCTTC.

The chain couples TRBV12-3 or TRBV12-4 to TRBJ2-7; TRBD2 is a possible D gene (6 bases). V was cut by 5 bases and J by 3 bases, with 17 bases left in between. This CDR3 has 15 residues. The CDR3 reads CASSPGRGTSYEQYF. The CDR3, as DNA: TGTGCCAGCAGTCCCGGACGGGGGACGAGCTACGAGCAGTACTTC.

This rearrangement joins TRBV6-4 to TRBJ2-1; D is undetermined. Germline values: CDR1 MRHNA, CDR2 SNTAGT. The CDR3 has 13 residues. Trimming left V 0 bases short and J 5 bases short, with 5 bases between. The CDR3 region is CASSDSEHNEQFF. In DNA form, the CDR3 reads TGTGCCAGCAGTGACTCAGAGCACAATGAGCAGTTCTTC.

This rearrangement joins TRBV27 to TRBJ2-7; D tentatively fits TRBD1 or TRBD2 (6 bases each). Looked up from germline, CDR1 is MNHEY and CDR2 is SMNVEV (reference sequence). The CDR3 contains 15 residues. Trimming took off 8 bases at V and 3 bases at J, with 20 bases between the two ends. The CDR3 region is CASGPGAPNYYEQYF. DNA for the CDR3: TGTGCCAGCGGCCCGGGGGCTCCTAACTACTACGAGCAGTACTTC.

With respect to this clone: One junction end disagrees with the germline gene, perhaps due to a read error. The chain joins TRBV24-1 to TRBJ1-2; weak D call: TRBD1 (5 bases). The CDR3 is 13 residues long. Looked up from germline, CDR1 is KGHDR and CDR2 is SFDVKD. CDR3 nucleotides: TGTGCCATCGGCCAGGGTTCCGGCTATTGCTACACCTTC. Protein sequence: CAIGQGSGYCYTF.

This clone was found a few times. V and J are TRBV2 and TRBJ2-7, with 7 bases matching TRBD2. Germline V gene lookup returns CDR1 SNHLY and CDR2 FYNNEI. V was clipped by 6 bases and J by 2 bases; unmatched bases: 4. The CDR3 is 13 amino acids. The CDR3 region is CASRAGSPYEQYF. CDR3 DNA: TGTGCCAGCAGAGCGGGGTCTCCCTACGAGCAGTACTTC.

The gene calls are TRBV6-5 and TRBJ2-7; 8 positions agree with TRBD2. The V and J ends lost 4 bases and 5 bases, in that order; junction bases with no gene match: 7. This CDR3 is built from 14 residues. Germline V CDR1 and CDR2: MNHEY, SVGAGI. This CDR3 reads CASSSAGVGDEQYF. For the CDR3, the DNA is TGTGCCAGCAGTTCAGCGGGAGTAGGAGACGAGCAGTACTTC.

V and J are TRBV11-2 and TRBJ2-2; 7 nucleotides align to TRBD2. V lost 4 bases, J lost 5 bases, and 4 bases stayed unmatched. This CDR3 contains 14 residues. Per germline, CDR1 SGHAT and CDR2 FQNNGV. CDR3 bases: TGTGCCAGCAGCTCGGGGGGAGAGACCGGGGAGCTGTTTTTT. Protein product: CASSSGGETGELFF.

This clone was found a few times. This chain joins TRBV7-9 and TRBJ2-7, with 11 bases identical to TRBD1. CDR1 is SEHNR, CDR2 FQNEAQ, per germline (reference sequence). The CDR3 has 13 residues. V dropped 4 bases and J dropped 6; count of bases not matched to a gene: 2. The CDR3 sequence is CASSWGQGGEQYF. Written as DNA, the CDR3 is TGTGCCAGCAGCTGGGGACAGGGGGGCGAGCAGTACTTC.

V gene TRBV11-1 combines with J gene TRBJ1-2; TRBD1 might be the D (5 bases). The CDR3 loop spans 16 amino acids. Trimming cost V 5 bases and J 5 bases, with 21 bases left between them. Per the germline V gene, CDR1 is SGHAT and CDR2 is FQDESV (reference sequence). The CDR3 sequence: CASSLGRGEDFYGYTF. The CDR3 DNA follows: TGTGCCAGCAGCCTGGGACGGGGGGAAGACTTTTATGGCTACACCTTC.

The rearrangement links TRBV5-6 to TRBJ2-3; no clear D gene. The germline V gene encodes CDR1 SGHDT and CDR2 YYEEEE. The CDR3 runs to 15 residues. The germline V and J ends were trimmed by 1 base and 6 bases, with 15 bases remaining between them. CDR3 protein: CASSLLARFEDTQYF. For the CDR3, the DNA is TGTGCCAGCAGCTTGTTGGCTAGATTCGAGGATACGCAGTATTTT.

The J gene is TRBJ1-5, the V gene TRBV24-1; possible D gene TRBD1, 5 bases. Germline V CDR1 and CDR2: KGHDR, SFDVKD. The CDR3 runs 16 residues. V was trimmed by 5 bases and J by 0 bases, leaving 13 bases between them. The CDR3, as DNA: TGTGCCACCAGTGCTACGACAGATTATAGCAATCAGCCCCAGCATTTT. Its protein product is CATSATTDYSNQPQHF.

The rearrangement links TRBV27 to TRBJ2-3, with unresolved D. Between the trimmed V and J ends, which lost 1 base and 3 bases, there was a span of 14 bases. Germline V gene sequence: CDR1 MNHEY, CDR2 SMNVEV (reference sequence). The CDR3 consists of 16 residues. The CDR3 here is CASSLWAYSSTDTQYF. The CDR3 DNA is TGTGCCAGCAGTTTATGGGCTTATAGTTCGACAGATACGCAGTATTTT.

The chain employs TRBV11-3 and TRBJ2-1, with D maybe TRBD1 (6 bases). Trimming took 5 bases from V and 9 from J, leaving 11 bases between them. The CDR3 spans 12 residues. Germline loops: CDR1 SGHNT, CDR2 YENEEA. CDR3 loop: CASSTLGGEQFF. The DNA for the CDR3 is TGTGCCAGCAGCACCCTAGGGGGTGAGCAGTTCTTC.

To note about this clone: Relative to the germline gene, one junction end is altered; a read error may explain this. Distinct nucleotide sequences in the sample also encode this CDR3. This chain links TRBV11-2 with TRBJ2-7; D is unresolved. The CDR3 has 14 amino acids. Germline values: CDR1 SGHAT, CDR2 FQNNGV. CDR3 residues: CASSLGGPSYEQYF. The CDR3 bases are TGCGCCAGCAGCTTAGGTGGGCCTTCCTACGAGCAGTACTTC.